These 6 T cell receptor beta chains were all obtained from the same sample, sequenced in a study of response to subunit inactivated influenza vaccine. Using its own MiXCR run on the RT-PCR reads, TCRdb lists one record per CDR3 protein. In the table there are hundreds of thousands of distinct CDR3 sequences, 11% to 15% of which are singletons. The sample was PBMCs from blood, taken approximately 15 days before vaccination. These receptor sequences come from a man in his fifties who received an inactivated influenza vaccine.

The table lists this clonotype with a few counts. The chain couples TRBV7-3 to TRBJ2-2; the match to TRBD1 covers 12 bases. This CDR3 has 16 residues. CDR1 and CDR2 (germline): SGHTA, FQGTGA. The V and J ends lost 5 bases and 4 bases, in that order; junction bases with no gene match: 5. CDR3 sequence reads: CASSAGQGAGTGELFF. The CDR3, as DNA: TGTGCCAGCAGCGCGGGACAGGGGGCAGGCACCGGGGAGCTGTTTTTT.

This clonotype was counted only a few times. The chain carries TRBV24-1 and TRBJ1-1; D possibly corresponds to TRBD1 (5 bases). The CDR3 contains 14 residues. With 7 bases removed from V and 4 bases from J, the gap between germline ends came to 15 bases. Germline CDR1 KGHDR, CDR2 SFDVKD. The CDR3 sequence: CATRGGVGRTEAFF. Here the CDR3 DNA reads TGTGCCACCAGGGGGGGAGTGGGACGCACTGAAGCTTTCTTT.

The chain carries TRBV5-1 and TRBJ2-3; 7 positions agree with TRBD2. The CDR3 runs 16 residues. The ends lost 1 base at V and 0 bases at J; junction bases unmatched: 5. CDR1 is SGHRS and CDR2 is YFSETQ in the germline V gene. CDR3: CASSLSPAGSTDTQYF. CDR3 nucleotide sequence: TGCGCCAGCAGCTTGTCTCCAGCGGGGAGCACAGATACGCAGTATTTT.

This chain uses TRBV7-7 with TRBJ2-2; D uncertain. Germline lookup yields CDR1 SSHAT and CDR2 FNYEAQ (reference sequence). Between the trimmed V and J ends, which lost 7 bases and 7 bases, there was a span of 13 bases. The CDR3 is 13 residues long. CDR3 nucleotide sequence: TGTGCCAGCACCCGTATCGCCAGCGGGGAGCTGTTTTTT. Translation gives CASTRIASGELFF. Looking up the rest from reference TRBV7-7 and TRBJ2-2 gives the full variable domain: GAGVSQSPRYKVTKRGQDVTLRCDPISSHATLYWYQQALGQGPEFLTYFNYEAQPDKSGLPSDRFSAERPEGSISTLTIQRTEQRDSAMYRCASTRIASGELFFGEGSRLTVL.

Remarks on this clonotype: Germline and junction disagree at one end, which may indicate a read error. Here the CDR3 DNA reads TGCAGCGTTGAAAACTGGGTCAGGGCGGGCACTGAAGCGTTCTTT. Protein product: CSVENWVRAGTEAFF. V usage is TRBV29-1 and J usage is TRBJ1-1; the D gene is possibly TRBD1 (5 bases). Germline CDR1 reads SQVTM; CDR2 reads ANQGSEA. The CDR3 extends over 15 amino acids. The complete variable domain, with remaining parts taken from reference TRBV29-1 and TRBJ1-1, reads SAVISQKPSRDICQRGTSLTIQCQVDSQVTMMFWYRQQPGQSLTLIATANQGSEATYESGFVIDKFPISRPNLTFSTLTVSNMSPEDSSIYLCSVENWVRAGTEAFFGQGTRLTVV.

The CDR3 sequence is CSVDSPMNTEAFF. The CDR3 bases are TGCAGCGTTGATTCTCCAATGAACACTGAAGCTTTCTTT. The V call is TRBV29-1, the J call TRBJ1-1; D unclear. The germline gives CDR1 SQVTM, CDR2 ANQGSEA. The V end was cut by 3 bases, the J end by 0 bases, with 8 bases between. This CDR3 spans 13 amino acids.